Presented here are 12 T cell receptor beta chains from one specimen sequenced in a study of blood T cell repertoires in COVID-19. Produced via immunoSEQ multiplex PCR; TCRdb's table is partial and in-frame only. Of 280,000 or so clones in the sample, around 84% were seen once. The sequenced sample was PBMCs or T cells enriched from blood (not recorded which). All receptors come from a woman aged 50 to 60 who had recovered from COVID-19.

The chain links TRBV6-2 or TRBV6-3 to TRBJ2-2, with TRBD1 identical over 7 bases. CDR1 is MNHEY and CDR2 is SVGEGT in the germline V gene. The J segment lost 5 bases and the V segment lost 5 bases, leaving 14 bases of the junction unmatched. There are 17 residues in the CDR3. The CDR3 coding sequence is TGTGCCAGCAGTACCTCCGACGACAGGGTGGCGACCGGGGAGCTGTTTTTT. This translates into CASSTSDDRVATGELFF.

The rearrangement joins TRBV9 to TRBJ1-3; tentatively, D is TRBD1 (6 bases). V was trimmed by 4 bases and J by 3 bases, leaving 14 bases between them. The CDR3 is made up of 15 amino acids. CDR1 is SGDLS, CDR2 YYNGEE, per germline. The CDR3 DNA reads as TGTGCCAGCAGCAAACCGGGACACGGTGGAAACACCATATATTTT. This sequence encodes CASSKPGHGGNTIYF.

The rearrangement links TRBV30 to TRBJ1-1; no clear D gene. The CDR3 runs 11 residues. Trimming removed 1 base at V and 6 bases at J, with 6 bases between. The germline gives CDR1 GTSNPN, CDR2 SVGIG (reference sequence). The CDR3 bases are TGTGCCTGGAGTGGACTCTCTGAAGCTTTCTTT. Its protein product is CAWSGLSEAFF.

This clone was recorded once. Compared with germline, one end of the junction differs, possibly owing to a read error. The chain is built from TRBV2 and TRBJ1-2; 7 bases are a match to TRBD1. The CDR3 runs 16 residues. Germline CDR1 and CDR2: SNHLY and FYNNEI. The CDR3 bases are TGTGCCAGCAGAGAAGATTACGGCAGGGGGGCGGATGGCTACACCTTC. Protein product: CASREDYGRGADGYTF.

The chain joins TRBV5-1 to TRBJ1-2; D is ambiguous. The CDR3 is 13 amino acids. The germline V gene has CDR1 SGHRS and CDR2 YFSETQ. V lost 4 bases and J 4 bases, leaving 11 bases between the germline ends. The CDR3 reads CASSDPGTYGYTF. CDR3 in DNA: TGCGCCAGCAGCGACCCAGGTACCTATGGCTACACCTTC.

V and J are TRBV24-1 and TRBJ2-2, with D perhaps matching TRBD1 (6 bases). CDR1 and CDR2 from the germline V gene are KGHDR and SFDVKD. The CDR3 is 17 amino acids. Between the trimmed V and J ends, which lost 3 bases and 3 bases, there was a span of 16 bases. The CDR3 is CATSDPPNNRDTGELFF. CDR3 DNA sequence: TGTGCCACCAGTGATCCCCCAAATAACAGGGACACCGGGGAGCTGTTTTTT.

The rearrangement uses TRBV4-1 and TRBJ1-3, with 8 bases aligning to TRBD1. Trimming removed 5 bases from V and 2 bases from J; junction bases left unmatched: 5. Germline values: CDR1 MGHRA, CDR2 YSYEKL. The CDR3 is made up of 15 amino acids. CDR3 nucleotide sequence: TGCGCCAGCAGCTTTGACAGGGGAACTGGAAACACCATATATTTT. It specifies CASSFDRGTGNTIYF.

The chain combines TRBV12-3 or TRBV12-4 with TRBJ1-4; weak D call: TRBD1 (5 bases). The germline V and J ends were trimmed by 5 bases and 12 bases, with 13 bases remaining between them. This CDR3 has 12 residues. CDR3 DNA: TGTGCCAGCAGTGGAGAGGGGAGGCAACTGTTTTTT. Translated: CASSGEGRQLFF.

The chain employs TRBV5-4 and TRBJ2-5; D unclear. The CDR3 runs 13 residues. V was trimmed by 6 bases and J by 2 bases, leaving 11 bases between them. Germline values: CDR1 SGHNT, CDR2 YYREEE (reference sequence). CDR3 loop: CASNQQNQETQYF. Written as DNA, the CDR3 is TGTGCCAGCAATCAACAGAATCAAGAGACCCAGTACTTC.

The V and J genes are TRBV7-6 and TRBJ2-3; D is perhaps TRBD1 (6 bases). The CDR3 runs to 15 residues. Germline V gives CDR1 SGHVS, CDR2 FNYEAQ. The germline V and J ends were trimmed by 5 bases and 3 bases, with 15 bases remaining between them. The CDR3 reads CASSPLLQGTDTQYF. The CDR3 DNA reads as TGTGCCAGCAGCCCTCTGCTACAGGGAACAGATACGCAGTATTTT.

This chain joins TRBV27 and TRBJ2-6, with D hard to call. Trimming removed 2 bases from V and 8 bases from J, with 10 bases in between. The CDR3 is 14 residues long. Per germline, CDR1 MNHEY and CDR2 SMNVEV (reference sequence). The CDR3 DNA reads as TGTGCCAGCAGTTTACGACTGAGTCCCAACGTCCTGACTTTC. Translation gives CASSLRLSPNVLTF.

This chain links TRBV28 with TRBJ2-5; 8 nucleotides align to TRBD2. The CDR3 consists of 13 residues. Per the germline V gene, CDR1 is MDHEN and CDR2 is SYDVKM. V lost 9 bases, J lost 1 base, and 4 bases stayed unmatched. The CDR3 DNA is TGTGCCAGTATTAGCGGGGTCCAAGAGACCCAGTACTTC. It is translated as CASISGVQETQYF.